This TCR beta chain was identified during a study of blood T cell repertoires in COVID-19 (dated by TCRdb to 2018 to 2021). Context from the whole study: The collaborator samples originated in the United States, Italy and Spain and spanned the acute and convalescent phases of COVID-19. The prospective study material was composed of cDNA or gDNA derived from T cells, B-cell-depleted T cells, or PBMCs. Deeply sampled blood TCRbeta repertoires from subjects exposed to, actively infected with, or recovered from COVID-19 were included in the dataset. The repertoires were released in a freely available public database meant as a resource for research on the immune response to SARS-CoV-2. Samples came from the ongoing ImmuneRACE study (first 160 participants) plus 1,254 subjects from 6 global collaborators. Nearly every sample came with metadata listing a de-identified subject ID, COVID-19 status, age in years and sex. HLA class I and class II types, where available, came from metadata supplied by the sample provider rather than from assay-based typing.

Comments on this clone: What antigen it recognizes has not been identified. Base qualities are missing; no much larger clone stands one base away.

Samples from volunteer blood donors who had recovered from COVID-19 were contributed by a second Seattle source. The collaborating institutions used their own protocols to collect whole blood in K2EDTA tubes. Collaborator samples were shipped for TCRbeta analysis as frozen whole blood, isolated PBMCs, or DNA extracted from either sample type. The paper as a whole reports these results and caveats: The quantity of clinical and demographic metadata differed by source and by participant and was supplied without curation.

The CDR3 holds 13 amino acids from the cysteine to the phenylalanine. Of all the DNA, just the CDR3 is kept, 39 bases in frame from base 1. CDR1 GTSNPN and CDR2 SVGIG were looked up in the germline V gene (reference sequence). V trim: 1 base; J trim: 10 bases; unmatched bases: 6. TCRbeta CDR3 regions were amplified from genomic DNA by means of the immunoSEQ Assay, a bias-controlled multiplex PCR. Per the original workflow: Within the assay, amplification of reference gene primers was used to estimate how many nucleated cells each sample contained. To quantify the absolute abundance of each unique TCRbeta CDR3 rearrangement, sequence reads were collapsed and filtered. Productive Simpson clonality was computed per sample as the square root of Simpson's diversity index over productive rearrangements. This is the immuneACCESS table as TCRdb keeps it, with only in-frame sequences that have V and J called. A part of the clones is gone; compared with another copy, unresolved V genes explain less than half, and the rest is unexplained. That table supplies the V and J calls and clone size; D and trimming were determined from the DNA. The sample profile shows 200,000 or so clones; 70% to 85% of them were found once. Approximately 2.4% of the sample comes from the top ten.

This TCR was recovered from a middle-aged man who had recovered from COVID-19. The sample taken for sequencing was peripheral blood. The chain is assembled from TRBV30 and TRBJ2-1; a stretch of 8 junction bases matches TRBD2. The CDR3 reads CAWSEGLGGEQFF. The DNA is as follows: TGTGCCTGGAGTGAGGGACTAGGGGGAGAGCAGTTCTTC.